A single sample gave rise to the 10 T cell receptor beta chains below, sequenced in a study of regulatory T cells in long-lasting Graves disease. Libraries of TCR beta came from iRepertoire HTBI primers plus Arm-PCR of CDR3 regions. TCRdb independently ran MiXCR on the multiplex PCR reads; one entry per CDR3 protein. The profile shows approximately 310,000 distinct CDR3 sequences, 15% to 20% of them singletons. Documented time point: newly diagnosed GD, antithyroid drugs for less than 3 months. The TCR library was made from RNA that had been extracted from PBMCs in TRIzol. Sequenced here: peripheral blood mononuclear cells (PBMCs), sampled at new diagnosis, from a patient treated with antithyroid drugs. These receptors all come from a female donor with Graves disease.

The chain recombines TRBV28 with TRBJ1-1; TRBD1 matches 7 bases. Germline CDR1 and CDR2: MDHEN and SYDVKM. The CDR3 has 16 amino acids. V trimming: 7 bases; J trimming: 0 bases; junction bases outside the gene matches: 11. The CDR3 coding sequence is TGTGCCAGCACAGGGGGGGGGACAGCTTTGAACACTGAAGCTTTCTTT. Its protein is CASTGGGTALNTEAFF.

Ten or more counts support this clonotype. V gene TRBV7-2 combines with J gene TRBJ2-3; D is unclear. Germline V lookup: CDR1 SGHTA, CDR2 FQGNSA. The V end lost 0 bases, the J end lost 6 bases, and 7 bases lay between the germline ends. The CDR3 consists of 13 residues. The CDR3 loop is CASSLARPDTQYF. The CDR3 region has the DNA TGTGCCAGCAGCTTAGCCCGACCGGATACGCAGTATTTT. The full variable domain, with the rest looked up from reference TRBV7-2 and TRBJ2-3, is GAGVSQSPSNKVTEKGKDVELRCDPISGHTALYWYRQSLGQGLEFLIYFQGNSAPDKSGLPSDRFSAERTGGSVSTLTIQRTQQEDSAVYLCASSLARPDTQYFGPGTRLTVL.

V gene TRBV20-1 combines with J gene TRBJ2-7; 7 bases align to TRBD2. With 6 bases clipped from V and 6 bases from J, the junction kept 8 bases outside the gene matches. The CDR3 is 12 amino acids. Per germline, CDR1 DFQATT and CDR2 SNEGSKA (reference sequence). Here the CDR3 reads CSAVDTSVEQYF. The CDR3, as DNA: TGCAGTGCAGTGGATACTAGCGTCGAGCAGTACTTC.

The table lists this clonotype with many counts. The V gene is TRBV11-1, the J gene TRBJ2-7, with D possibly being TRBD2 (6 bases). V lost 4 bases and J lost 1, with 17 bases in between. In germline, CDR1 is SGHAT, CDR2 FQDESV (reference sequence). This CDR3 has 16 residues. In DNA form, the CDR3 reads TGTGCCAGCAGCTATGAATATCGGACTAATTCCTACGAGCAGTACTTC. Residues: CASSYEYRTNSYEQYF.

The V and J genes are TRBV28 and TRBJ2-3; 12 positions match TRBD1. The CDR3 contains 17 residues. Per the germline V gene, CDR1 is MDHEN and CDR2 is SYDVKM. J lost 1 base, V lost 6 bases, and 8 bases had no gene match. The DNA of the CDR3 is TGTGCCAGCAGGGCTAGCGGGACAGGGGGCCGCACAGATACGCAGTATTTT. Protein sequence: CASRASGTGGRTDTQYF.

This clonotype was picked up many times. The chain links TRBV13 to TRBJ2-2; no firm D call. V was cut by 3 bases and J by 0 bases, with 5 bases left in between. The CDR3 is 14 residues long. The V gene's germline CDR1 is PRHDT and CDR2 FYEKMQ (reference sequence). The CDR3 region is CASSLVSNTGELFF. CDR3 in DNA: TGTGCCAGCAGCTTGGTATCGAACACCGGGGAGCTGTTTTTT.

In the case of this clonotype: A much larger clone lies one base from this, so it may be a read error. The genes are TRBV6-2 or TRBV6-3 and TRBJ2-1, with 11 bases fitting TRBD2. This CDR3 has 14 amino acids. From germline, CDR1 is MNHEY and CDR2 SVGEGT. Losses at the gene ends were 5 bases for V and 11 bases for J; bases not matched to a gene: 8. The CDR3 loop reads CASSTASGRYKQFF. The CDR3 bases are TGTGCCAGCAGTACCGCTAGCGGGAGGTATAAGCAGTTCTTC.

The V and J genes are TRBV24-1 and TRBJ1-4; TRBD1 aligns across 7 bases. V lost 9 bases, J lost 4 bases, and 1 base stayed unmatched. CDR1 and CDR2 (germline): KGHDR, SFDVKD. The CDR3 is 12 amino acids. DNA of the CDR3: TGTGCCACCGGGGACAGTAATGAAAAACTGTTTTTT. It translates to CATGDSNEKLFF.

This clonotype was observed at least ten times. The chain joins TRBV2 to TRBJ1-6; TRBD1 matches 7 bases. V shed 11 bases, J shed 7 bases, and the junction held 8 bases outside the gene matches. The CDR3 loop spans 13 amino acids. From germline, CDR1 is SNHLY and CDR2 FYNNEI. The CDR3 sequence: CAGKTGTNSPLHF. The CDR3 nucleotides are TGTGCCGGTAAGACAGGGACCAATTCACCCCTCCACTTT.

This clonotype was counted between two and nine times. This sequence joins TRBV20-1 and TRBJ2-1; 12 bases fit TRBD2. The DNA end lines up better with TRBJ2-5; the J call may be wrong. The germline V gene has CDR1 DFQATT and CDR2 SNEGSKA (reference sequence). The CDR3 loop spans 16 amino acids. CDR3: CSASSSKGLAGETQYF. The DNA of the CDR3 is TGCAGTGCTAGTAGCTCCAAGGGACTAGCGGGAGAGACCCAGTACTTC.